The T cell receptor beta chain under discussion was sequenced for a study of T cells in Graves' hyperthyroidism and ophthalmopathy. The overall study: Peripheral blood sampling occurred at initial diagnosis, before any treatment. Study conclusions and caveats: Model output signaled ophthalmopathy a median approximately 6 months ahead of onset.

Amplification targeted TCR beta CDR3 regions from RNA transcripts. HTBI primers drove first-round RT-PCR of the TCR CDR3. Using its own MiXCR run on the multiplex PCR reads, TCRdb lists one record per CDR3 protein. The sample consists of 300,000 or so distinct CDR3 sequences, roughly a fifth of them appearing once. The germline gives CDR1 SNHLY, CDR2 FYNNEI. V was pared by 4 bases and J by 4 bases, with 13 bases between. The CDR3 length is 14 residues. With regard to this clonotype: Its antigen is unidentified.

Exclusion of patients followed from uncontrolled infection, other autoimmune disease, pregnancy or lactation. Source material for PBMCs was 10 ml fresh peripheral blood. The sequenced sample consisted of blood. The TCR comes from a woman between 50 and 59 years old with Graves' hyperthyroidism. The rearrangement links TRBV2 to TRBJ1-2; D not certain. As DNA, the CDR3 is TGTGCCAGCAGTGCCGGAGTTTCCCTCTATGGCTACACCTTC. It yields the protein CASSAGVSLYGYTF.